This is a list of T cell receptor beta chains from one sample in a study of blood T cell repertoires in COVID-19. Sequencing used immunoSEQ multiplex PCR; TCRdb keeps in-frame clones, though not all of them. The sample shows about 150,000 clones, roughly nine tenths of them seen only once. The material sequenced was peripheral blood. These receptors came from a woman aged 60-75 years with active COVID-19. CDR3s include the opening cysteine and the closing phenylalanine or tryptophan. Each record gives: clone size, J gene, V gene, D gene, CDR3 protein, CDR3 DNA. D genes are given only for firm matches. Size tells how often a clone was seen (once, few, many) or the class of an expanded clone, and some rows leave it out.

- TRBJ2-2 TRBV28 - CASSFVTGELFF TGTGCCAGCAGTTTCGTTACCGGGGAGCTGTTTTTT
- TRBJ2-7 TRBV4-1 - CASSQDPGSSYEQYF TGCGCCAGCAGCCAAGACCCGGGTTCTTCCTACGAGCAGTACTTC
once TRBJ2-7 TRBV18 - CASSYYSSSYEQYF TGTGCCAGCTCATACTATTCTAGCTCCTACGAGCAGTACTTC
- TRBJ2-7 TRBV5-8 - CASNRVPYEQYF TGTGCCAGCAATCGGGTCCCATACGAGCAGTACTTC
- TRBJ2-1 TRBV4-1 - CASSHVSGREFKHNEQFF TGCGCCAGCAGCCACGTCTCTGGACGGGAGTTTAAACACAATGAGCAGTTCTTC
- TRBJ2-1 TRBV7-7 TRBD2 CASSISGSPNEQFF TGTGCCAGCAGCATTAGCGGGAGCCCCAATGAGCAGTTCTTC
- TRBJ2-7 TRBV5-1 - CASSLAGLTYEQYF TGCGCCAGCAGCTTAGCGGGCCTGACCTACGAGCAGTACTTC
once TRBJ1-3 TRBV29-1 TRBD1 CSVEETGHRGNTIYF TGCAGCGTTGAAGAGACAGGGCATAGGGGAAACACCATATATTTT
- TRBJ2-1 TRBV5-1 TRBD1 CASSKGQQYNEQFF TGCGCCAGCAGCAAGGGACAGCAGTACAATGAGCAGTTCTTC
- TRBJ1-4 TRBV4-1 - CAIQGPNEKLFF TGCGCCATCCAGGGGCCGAATGAAAAACTGTTTTTT
- TRBJ1-3 TRBV7-9 - CASSLGPERGGTIYF TGTGCCAGCAGCTTAGGCCCGGAGCGCGGAGGCACCATATATTTT
- TRBJ2-1 TRBV4-1 TRBD2 CASSPLSGSSYNEQFF TGCGCCAGCAGCCCCCTTAGCGGGTCCTCCTACAATGAGCAGTTCTTC
- TRBJ1-1 TRBV7-2 TRBD1 CASSFFQGGDTEAFF TGTGCCAGCAGCTTTTTCCAGGGGGGAGACACTGAAGCTTTCTTT
- TRBJ2-7 TRBV5-1 TRBD1 CASSGGTGPEQYF TGCGCCAGCAGCGGCGGGACAGGGCCCGAGCAGTACTTC
- TRBJ2-7 TRBV2 TRBD1 CASSWDRGNEQYF TGTGCCAGCAGTTGGGACAGGGGAAACGAGCAGTACTTC
- TRBJ2-1 TRBV6-5 - CASKWQVAYNEQFF TGTGCCAGCAAGTGGCAGGTCGCCTACAATGAGCAGTTCTTC
- TRBJ2-7 TRBV6-2/TRBV6-3 TRBD1 CASSYSQGAYEQYF TGTGCCAGCAGTTACTCGCAGGGGGCCTACGAGCAGTACTTC